This TCR beta chain was identified during a study of cytomegalovirus exposure and HLA in healthy donors. The CDR3 spans 13 residues. CDR1 ENHRY and CDR2 SYGVKD come from the germline V gene. This PCR relied on a set of 60 Vbeta primers and 13 Jbeta primers. Profiling relied on immunoSEQ multiplex PCR, and the TCRdb table lists in-frame clones only, not all of them. The repertoire holds hundreds of thousands of clones, with about 80% as singletons. Healthy bone marrow donors made up the donors. This TCR derives from a male donor in good health and CMV-seronegative. Source material: PBMCs. The chain uses TRBV10-3 and TRBJ1-5, with 8 bases fitting TRBD1. Here the CDR3 reads CAGADRVDQPQHF. The CDR3 DNA sequence: TGTGCGGGGGCGGACAGGGTCGATCAGCCCCAGCATTTT.